Listed below are T cell receptor beta chains from one sample, sequenced in a study of T-cell reconstitution after alpha-beta-depleted transplantation in children. TCRdb fed the PCR reads into MiXCR, producing one record per CDR3 protein. Here the sample spans about 640,000 distinct CDR3 sequences, around 16% being singletons. Here the sequenced sample was PBMCs from the stem cell graft donor, taken from the stem cell graft. The receptors were gathered from a human donor who donated a stem cell graft to a child with acute myeloid leukemia. The CDR3 runs from the conserved cysteine through the conserved F or W. A D gene is named only where the DNA matches it firmly. The listing skips clone size in some rows; elsewhere it reads once, few, many or a size class.

v_gene	d_gene	len	j_gene	abundance	CDR3aa	CDR3nt
TRBV10-1	NA	13	TRBJ2-7	NA	CASIEDRSYEQYF	TGCGCCAGCATTGAGGACCGATCCTACGAGCAGTACTTC
TRBV20-1	NA	12	TRBJ1-5	many	CSASRGNQPQHF	TGCAGTGCTTCCCGCGGCAATCAGCCCCAGCATTTT
TRBV29-1	TRBD1	13	TRBJ2-1	few	CSVLGQGFNEQFF	TGCAGCGTTCTGGGACAGGGGTTCAATGAGCAGTTCTTC
TRBV20-1	TRBD1	13	TRBJ2-7	many	CSAPGTGKNEQYF	TGCAGTGCGCCCGGGACAGGGAAGAACGAGCAGTACTTC
TRBV9	TRBD1	16	TRBJ2-7	NA	CASSVEPGQGFYEQYF	TGTGCCAGCAGCGTGGAGCCGGGACAGGGTTTCTACGAGCAGTACTTC
TRBV20-1	NA	14	TRBJ2-3	many	CSARGGVSTDTQYF	TGCAGTGCGAGGGGCGGGGTTAGCACAGATACGCAGTATTTT
TRBV12-3/TRBV12-4	NA	12	TRBJ2-2	few	CASSPTAGELFF	TGTGCCAGCAGCCCCACAGCGGGGGAGCTGTTTTTT
TRBV25-1	NA	16	TRBJ2-3	NA	CASGESRGGSTDTQYF	TGTGCCAGCGGTGAATCCAGGGGAGGAAGCACAGATACGCAGTATTTT
TRBV20-1	NA	14	TRBJ1-2	many	CSASGPDTTMEGTF	TGCAGTGCTAGTGGACCCGACACTACTATGGAGGGGACCTTC
TRBV6-2/TRBV6-3	TRBD1	15	TRBJ1-5	NA	CASSYSTGEDQPQHF	TGTGCCAGCAGTTACTCGACAGGGGAGGACCAGCCCCAGCATTTT
TRBV27	NA	15	TRBJ2-5	few	CASSLSGLRQETQYF	TGTGCCAGCAGTTTATCGGGCCTGCGCCAAGAGACCCAGTACTTC
TRBV27	NA	13	TRBJ2-2	many	CASSFFKNGELFF	TGTGCCAGCAGTTTCTTCAAGAACGGGGAGCTGTTTTTT
TRBV20-1	NA	13	TRBJ2-2	many	CSGRLTNTGELFF	TGCAGTGGGAGACTAACGAACACCGGGGAGCTGTTTTTT